This T cell receptor (beta chain) stems from a study of blood T cell repertoires in COVID-19. This clone was counted only a few times. Using immunoSEQ multiplex PCR, the repertoire was profiled, and TCRdb retains in-frame clones only, with some absent. The sample yields 300,000 to 400,000 clones, around 91% seen once. This TCR came from a woman aged 18-29 years who had recovered from COVID-19. Sequenced: peripheral blood.

CDR3 residues: CASSQRPWTGGRSSNTDTQYF. In DNA form, the CDR3 reads TGCGCCAGCAGCCAAAGGCCCTGGACAGGGGGGCGTTCTAGCAACACAGATACGCAGTATTTT. The V and J genes are TRBV4-3 and TRBJ2-3, with 10 positions matching TRBD1. This CDR3 contains 21 residues. Germline CDR1 reads LGHNA; CDR2 reads YSLEER. V dropped 2 bases and J dropped 2; count of bases not matched to a gene: 19.